One sample yielded the 2 T cell receptor beta chains listed below, sequenced in a study of T cells in localized non-small cell lung cancer. TCRdb keeps only in-frame clones here, not all; method: immunoSEQ multiplex PCR. In the table there are tens of thousands of clones, 86% of which are singletons. The material was peripheral blood mononuclear cells, obtained before any cancer treatment. These receptors were taken from a male donor aged 60 or over with stage II lung adenocarcinoma.

This chain links TRBV28 with TRBJ1-2; the match to TRBD1 covers 8 bases. Germline CDR1 reads MDHEN; CDR2 reads SYDVKM. The CDR3 is made up of 14 amino acids. The junction had 9 bases not matched to a gene; V was cut back by 5 bases and J by 7 bases. CDR3 loop: CASSPGGGDFGYTF. The CDR3 nucleotides are TGTGCCAGCAGTCCAGGGGGCGGGGATTTTGGCTACACCTTC.

The table lists this clone with a count of one. The chain has TRBV19 and TRBJ2-1; a possible D gene is TRBD2 (5 bases). Germline V lookup: CDR1 LNHDA, CDR2 SQIVND (reference sequence). The CDR3 consists of 15 residues. V lost 6 bases, J lost 3 bases, and 15 bases lay in between. The CDR3 loop reads CASSPGLANYNEQFF. The CDR3 DNA reads TGTGCCAGTAGCCCAGGACTCGCAAACTACAATGAGCAGTTCTTC.